The 17 T cell receptor beta chains given below trace back to one sample, sequenced in a study of beta chain features in type 1 diabetes. The study's findings and limits: Type 1 diabetes patients had moderately but significantly shorter TCRB CDR3s in all four CD4+ subsets.

These TCRs are of unknown antigen specificity. All of the isolated RNA was reverse transcribed, so expressed TCRB transcripts were sequenced. Using immunoSEQ multiplex PCR, the repertoire was profiled, and TCRdb retains in-frame clones only, with some absent. The data hold over 600,000 clones, with 9.5% to 15% observed a single time. The sample taken for sequencing was naive CD4+ T cells from blood. The receptors stem from a man aged 30-40 years with type 1 diabetes.

This chain's CDR3 is CSVARGETQYF. The CDR3 nucleotides read TGCAGCGTTGCCAGGGGAGAGACCCAGTACTTC. The chain has TRBV29-1 and TRBJ2-5, with a tentative D call TRBD1 (6 bases). V was trimmed by 4 bases and J by 4 bases, leaving 7 bases between them. The CDR3 is made up of 11 amino acids. Germline-derived CDR1 and CDR2 are SQVTM and ANQGSEA.

The count of this clone is one. Other DNA sequences in this specimen translate into the identical CDR3. V gene TRBV18 combines with J gene TRBJ2-7, with 14 bases matching TRBD2. J was trimmed by 3 bases and V by 3 bases; bases with no gene match: 1. Germline V lookup: CDR1 KGHSH, CDR2 LQKENI. The CDR3 loop spans 15 amino acids. The CDR3 bases are TGTGCCAGCTCACCTGGGACTAGCGGGAGCTACGAGCAGTACTTC. Translation gives CASSPGTSGSYEQYF. Full variable domain (remainder filled in from reference TRBV18 and TRBJ2-7): NAGVMQNPRHLVRRRGQEARLRCSPMKGHSHVYWYRQLPEEGLKFMVYLQKENIIDESGMPKERFSAEFPKEGPSILRIQQVVRGDSAAYFCASSPGTSGSYEQYFGPGTRLTVT.

A few counts support this clone. The chain uses TRBV4-3 and TRBJ2-6; 8 bases align to TRBD1. V gave up 0 bases and J gave up 0 bases; unmatched junction bases: 13. The CDR3 runs to 21 residues. Germline lookup yields CDR1 LGHNA and CDR2 YSLEER. CDR3 sequence reads: CASSQDRSTGGVYSGANVLTF. The CDR3 nucleotides are TGCGCCAGCAGCCAAGATCGGAGTACAGGGGGTGTCTACTCTGGGGCCAACGTCCTGACTTTC.

This clone has only a few counts. At one boundary the junction diverges from the germline segment, which might be a read error. The J gene is TRBJ1-2, the V gene TRBV9; no reliable D call. Per germline, CDR1 SGDLS and CDR2 YYNGEE. The CDR3 totals 11 residues. The CDR3 DNA is TGTGCCAGCAGCGTAGCTGACACGGTAAACTTC. It translates to CASSVADTVNF.

The rearrangement uses TRBV2 and TRBJ1-2, with 8 nucleotides matching TRBD1. The CDR3 spans 11 residues. V was clipped by 10 bases and J by 4 bases; unmatched bases: 2. Germline V lookup: CDR1 SNHLY, CDR2 FYNNEI. DNA of the CDR3: TGTGCCATCACAGGGGGCTATGGCTACACCTTC. Residues: CAITGGYGYTF.

There are a few counts of this clone. The chain links TRBV14 to TRBJ1-6, with D perhaps matching TRBD1 (5 bases). The germline V and J ends were trimmed by 1 base and 5 bases, with 9 bases remaining between them. This CDR3 contains 15 residues. Germline assignment: CDR1 SGHDN and CDR2 FVKESK. The CDR3 protein is CASSQGDRDNSPLHF. DNA for the CDR3: TGTGCCAGCAGCCAAGGGGACCGAGATAATTCACCCCTCCACTTT.

This clone was observed a handful of times. This rearrangement joins TRBV7-9 to TRBJ2-3, with D possibly TRBD1 on 7 matching bases. The germline CDR1 and CDR2 sequences are SEHNR and FQNEAQ (reference sequence). This CDR3 contains 16 residues. Trimming pared 8 bases from V and 2 bases from J, leaving 20 bases between. The CDR3 nucleotides are TGTGCCAGCGCCAAGGAGGGGGCCCTAACCACAGATACGCAGTATTTT. Protein product: CASAKEGALTTDTQYF.

This clone was seen more than once but under ten times. The V call is TRBV7-2, the J call TRBJ1-3; D remains ambiguous. The germline V gene has CDR1 SGHTA and CDR2 FQGNSA. This CDR3 comprises 13 residues. V was shortened by 5 bases and J by 2 bases, with 7 bases between the two germline ends. The CDR3 loop reads CASSTQTGNTIYF. The CDR3 DNA reads TGTGCCAGCAGCACCCAGACTGGAAACACCATATATTTT.

This chain joins TRBV19 and TRBJ1-5; D may be TRBD1 (6 bases). The CDR3 is 15 amino acids. Trimming removed 2 bases from V and 6 bases from J, with 14 bases in between. Germline values: CDR1 LNHDA, CDR2 SQIVND (reference sequence). The CDR3 DNA reads as TGTGCCAGTAGTATATGGGGGCGGTACGGTCAGCCCCAGCATTTT. It encodes CASSIWGRYGQPQHF.

The rearrangement uses TRBV14 and TRBJ1-2; D possibly corresponds to TRBD1 (5 bases). The CDR3 covers 15 residues. V was pared by 0 bases and J by 4 bases, with 12 bases between. In germline, CDR1 is SGHDN, CDR2 FVKESK. DNA for the CDR3: TGTGCCAGCAGCCAAGAAGCAGGGTCGATCTATGGCTACACCTTC. It encodes CASSQEAGSIYGYTF. The full variable domain, in which reference TRBV14 and TRBJ1-2 provide the parts outside the CDR3, is EAGVTQFPSHSVIEKGQTVTLRCDPISGHDNLYWYRRVMGKEIKFLLHFVKESKQDESGMPNNRFLAERTGGTYSTLKVQPAELEDSGVYFCASSQEAGSIYGYTFGSGTRLTVV.

Only a few counts were recorded for this clone. The CDR3 sequence is CASSMGYPGGEPQHF. For the CDR3, the DNA is TGTGCCAGTAGTATGGGTTACCCCGGCGGCGAGCCCCAGCATTTT. The chain recombines TRBV19 with TRBJ1-5, with unresolved D. The germline V and J ends were trimmed by 3 bases and 8 bases, with 17 bases remaining between them. Germline CDR1 and CDR2: LNHDA and SQIVND (reference sequence). The CDR3 contains 15 residues.

This clone showed up just a few times. V and J are TRBV4-3 and TRBJ2-5; 8 nucleotides line up with TRBD2. Germline V lookup: CDR1 LGHNA, CDR2 YSLEER. V shed 0 bases and J 2 bases; nucleotides not matched to a gene: 2. The CDR3 runs to 15 residues. This chain's CDR3 is CASSQDQRGQETQYF. In nucleotides, the CDR3 is TGCGCCAGCAGCCAAGATCAGCGGGGGCAAGAGACCCAGTACTTC.

In DNA, the CDR3 is TGTGCCAGCAGCCAAAACCAGGACACTGAAGCTTTCTTT. Amino acid sequence: CASSQNQDTEAFF. The chain recombines TRBV14 with TRBJ1-1; D unresolved. The V gene lost 2 bases and the J gene lost 3 bases, with 7 bases spanning the gap. Germline CDR1 and CDR2: SGHDN and FVKESK. There are 13 residues in the CDR3.

This chain links TRBV4-1 with TRBJ2-7; D is possibly TRBD1 (5 bases). In germline, CDR1 is MGHRA, CDR2 YSYEKL. The ends were cut back, 0 bases at V and 0 bases at J, with 15 bases in the middle. The CDR3 is 17 amino acids. CDR3 sequence reads: CASSQDLGRVSSYEQYF. In nucleotides, the CDR3 is TGCGCCAGCAGCCAAGATCTTGGCAGGGTCAGCTCCTACGAGCAGTACTTC.

This clone was observed a few times. V usage is TRBV19 and J usage is TRBJ2-5, with 8 positions matching TRBD2. This CDR3 contains 13 residues. V shed 10 bases and J 4 bases; nucleotides not matched to a gene: 8. Germline assignment: CDR1 LNHDA and CDR2 SQIVND (reference sequence). CDR3 nucleotides: TGTGCCACTAGGGGCGGGGGGCCAGAGACCCAGTACTTC. It translates to CATRGGGPETQYF.

This clone was seen only a few times. This rearrangement joins TRBV29-1 to TRBJ2-7; 11 positions agree with TRBD1. V lost 2 bases, J lost 4 bases, and 1 base stayed unmatched. The CDR3 contains 13 residues. Germline loops: CDR1 SQVTM, CDR2 ANQGSEA. CDR3 amino acids: CSVERDRGYEQYF. The CDR3 DNA is TGCAGCGTTGAAAGGGACAGGGGGTACGAGCAGTACTTC.

This clone turned up a few times. The gene calls are TRBV7-9 and TRBJ2-5, with 10 bases that match TRBD2. Germline CDR1 SEHNR, CDR2 FQNEAQ (reference sequence). The CDR3 covers 15 residues. Unmatched junction bases numbered 7, after V lost 8 bases and J lost 1 base. This chain's CDR3 is CASRQGTSVQETQYF. The CDR3, as DNA: TGTGCCAGCCGGCAGGGGACTAGCGTCCAAGAGACCCAGTACTTC. Combining the CDR3 with reference TRBV7-9 and TRBJ2-5 gives the whole variable domain DTGVSQNPRHKITKRGQNVTFRCDPISEHNRLYWYRQTLGQGPEFLTYFQNEAQLEKSRLLSDRFSAERPKGSFSTLEIQRTEQGDSAMYLCASRQGTSVQETQYFGPGTRLLVL.